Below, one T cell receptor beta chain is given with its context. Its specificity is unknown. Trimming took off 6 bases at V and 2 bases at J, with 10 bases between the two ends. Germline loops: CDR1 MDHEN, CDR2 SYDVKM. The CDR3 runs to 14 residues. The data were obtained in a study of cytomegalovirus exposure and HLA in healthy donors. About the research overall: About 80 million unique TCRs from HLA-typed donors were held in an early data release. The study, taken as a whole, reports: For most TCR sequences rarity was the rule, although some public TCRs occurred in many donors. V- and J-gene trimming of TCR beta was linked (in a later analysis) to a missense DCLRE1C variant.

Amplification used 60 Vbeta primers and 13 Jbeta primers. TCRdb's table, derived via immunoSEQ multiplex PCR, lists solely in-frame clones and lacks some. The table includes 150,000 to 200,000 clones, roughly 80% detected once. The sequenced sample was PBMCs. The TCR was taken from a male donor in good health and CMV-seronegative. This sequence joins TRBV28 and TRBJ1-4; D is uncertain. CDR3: CASRPPGTNEKLFF. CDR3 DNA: TGTGCCAGCAGACCACCCGGGACTAATGAAAAACTGTTTTTT.